This TCR beta chain came from a study of cytomegalovirus exposure and HLA in healthy donors. As for the study in general: Prior work identified 120 million or so unique TCR beta sequences in roughly 190 million T cells. Caucasian-associated ancestry cluster membership applied to less than 85% of several hundred genotyped donors.

Points from the study as a whole: The classifier reportedly diagnosed cytomegalovirus status with high sensitivity and specificity. Cytomegalovirus association was listed for roughly 160 TCR beta chains.

This CDR3 is 17 amino acids long. Trimming at V came to 2 bases and at J to 4 bases, leaving 10 bases not matched to a gene. Germline loops: CDR1 SGHRS, CDR2 YFSETQ. As concerns this clone: What it binds is not known.

It was with 60 Vbeta and 13 Jbeta primers that the PCR ran. Assay: immunoSEQ multiplex PCR; the TCRdb copy retains only in-frame clones and omits some. The sample's table shows under 200,000 clones. The chain couples TRBV5-1 to TRBJ2-1; 9 nucleotides agree with TRBD2. The sample was PBMCs. The receptor's source is a man aged 30-40 years in good health and CMV-seronegative. CDR3 protein: CASSFGAGGVFYNEQFF. The CDR3 nucleotides read TGCGCCAGCAGCTTCGGCGCGGGAGGGGTCTTTTACAATGAGCAGTTCTTC. Combining the CDR3 with reference TRBV5-1 and TRBJ2-1 gives the whole variable domain KAGVTQTPRYLIKTRGQQVTLSCSPISGHRSVSWYQQTPGQGLQFLFEYFSETQRNKGNFPGRFSGRQFSNSRSEMNVSTLELGDSALYLCASSFGAGGVFYNEQFFGPGTRLTVL.